This T cell receptor (beta chain) was identified in a study of identical twins. Via MiXCR, TCRdb re-called the 5' RACE reads, giving one row per CDR3 protein. The sample consists of some 570,000 distinct CDR3 sequences, 20% to 25% of them appearing once. These data were also filed under a second study, of yellow fever vaccine responses in identical twins.

The TCR comes from a woman aged 18-35 years in good health. Sequencing was performed on CD4+ T cells sorted from blood.

CDR3 loop: CASSPSPQAYNEQFF. DNA of the CDR3: TGTGCCAGCAGCCCTTCGCCACAGGCGTACAATGAGCAGTTCTTC. The chain uses TRBV11-2 and TRBJ2-1; the D gene is possibly TRBD1 (5 bases). Trimming took 5 bases from V and 4 from J, leaving 15 bases between them. The germline gives CDR1 SGHAT, CDR2 FQNNGV. This CDR3 region has 15 residues.